One sample yielded the 21 T cell receptor beta chains listed below, sequenced in a study of persistence of HIV-infected CD4 T cells. These receptors' targets are unknown. The immunoSEQ assay was version 4, run in survey mode. Measured with immunoSEQ multiplex PCR; TCRdb has only the in-frame clones, and not every one. The table records 50,000 or so clones, 70% to 80% of them present only once. The stimulus was lysate of CMV-infected fibroblasts, about 10 ug/mL. CD40L-negative CD69-negative CD45RO-high memory CD4+ T cells were sorted as populations depleted of antigen-responding cells. The sequencing here drew on CD4+ T cells sorted from PBMCs after approximately 18-hour stimulation, taken from a patient who received antiretroviral therapy. The receptors derive from an adult man with HIV who was CMV-seropositive.

The chain combines TRBV27 with TRBJ1-2; the D is unclear. CDR1 and CDR2 from the germline V gene are MNHEY and SMNVEV (reference sequence). There are 13 residues in the CDR3. Trimming pared 3 bases from V and 4 bases from J, leaving 9 bases between. The CDR3 DNA follows: TGTGCCAGCAGTTTGGTCGGGAGCTATGGCTACACCTTC. Translation: CASSLVGSYGYTF.

This chain connects TRBV7-6 to TRBJ1-1; 8 bases agree with TRBD1. CDR1 is SGHVS and CDR2 is FNYEAQ in the germline V gene. The CDR3 totals 18 residues. The V segment lost 0 bases and the J segment 0 bases; nucleotides outside the gene matches: 9. The CDR3 DNA reads as TGTGCCAGCAGCTTAGCGCCCGGGGCAGGGGGCATGAACACTGAAGCTTTCTTT. Amino acid sequence: CASSLAPGAGGMNTEAFF. Looking up the rest from reference TRBV7-6 and TRBJ1-1 gives the full variable domain: GAGVSQSPRYKVTKRGQDVALRCDPISGHVSLYWYRQALGQGPEFLTYFNYEAQQDKSGLPNDRFSAERPEGSISTLTIQRTEQRDSAMYRCASSLAPGAGGMNTEAFFGQGTRLTVV.

The genes are TRBV28 and TRBJ1-5, with 7 bases identical to TRBD1. Germline trimming cut 8 bases from V and 9 bases from J; bases unmatched to any gene: 7. The V gene's germline CDR1 is MDHEN and CDR2 SYDVKM. The CDR3 is made up of 12 amino acids. CDR3: CASELTGMPQHF. As DNA, the CDR3 is TGTGCCAGCGAACTGACAGGGATGCCCCAGCATTTT.

V gene TRBV2 combines with J gene TRBJ1-1, with D perhaps TRBD1 (5 bases). The CDR3 extends over 15 amino acids. Germline V gene lookup returns CDR1 SNHLY and CDR2 FYNNEI. The V and J ends lost 7 bases and 3 bases respectively, with 18 bases between them. The CDR3 nucleotides are TGTGCCAGCATGGACATTTTAGTACAGGACACTGAAGCTTTCTTT. As protein: CASMDILVQDTEAFF.

This clone was recorded a few times. This chain joins TRBV30 and TRBJ1-6, with unresolved D. Between the trimmed V and J ends, which lost 3 bases and 6 bases, there was a span of 12 bases. Germline CDR1 GTSNPN, CDR2 SVGIG (reference sequence). There are 14 residues in the CDR3. CDR3 sequence reads: CAWSPRVVNSPLHF. The CDR3 DNA reads as TGTGCCTGGAGCCCCAGAGTCGTTAATTCACCCCTCCACTTT.

In its sample, this clone was seen a few times. This chain connects TRBV5-1 to TRBJ2-7; 8 nucleotides line up with TRBD1. The CDR3 is made up of 16 amino acids. Germline-derived CDR1 and CDR2 are SGHRS and YFSETQ. With 0 bases clipped from V and 0 bases from J, the junction kept 5 bases outside the gene matches. The CDR3 sequence is CASSLAIRGHSYEQYF. Written as DNA, the CDR3 is TGCGCCAGCAGCTTGGCCATCAGGGGGCACTCCTACGAGCAGTACTTC.

The chain carries TRBV6-5 and TRBJ1-2; D not resolved. This CDR3 region has 14 residues. Germline CDR1 MNHEY, CDR2 SVGAGI. V was shortened by 3 bases and J by 8 bases, with 16 bases between the two germline ends. The CDR3 reads CASSYELGGRGYTF. CDR3 in DNA: TGTGCCAGCAGTTATGAACTGGGCGGTCGAGGCTACACCTTC.

The chain combines TRBV18 with TRBJ1-4, with D perhaps TRBD1 (5 bases). The V gene's germline CDR1 is KGHSH and CDR2 LQKENI. This CDR3 comprises 13 residues. Deletions cut 4 bases from V and 2 bases from J, with 5 bases between. The CDR3 is CASSQGTNEKLFF. CDR3 nucleotide sequence: TGTGCCAGCTCACAGGGGACTAATGAAAAACTGTTTTTT.

The chain couples TRBV19 to TRBJ2-3; 10 positions match TRBD1. CDR3 size: 15 residues. The J segment lost 8 bases and the V segment lost 5 bases, leaving 10 bases of the junction unmatched. Germline V gene data show CDR1 as LNHDA and CDR2 as SQIVND (reference sequence). CDR3 nucleotide sequence: TGTGCCAGTAGTCCCTCGACAGGGGGCTCTGCTACGCAGTATTTT. Protein sequence: CASSPSTGGSATQYF.

V and J are TRBV20-1 and TRBJ2-7; D call uncertain. CDR1 is DFQATT, CDR2 SNEGSKA, per germline (reference sequence). The germline V and J ends were trimmed by 3 bases and 4 bases, with 13 bases remaining between them. This CDR3 comprises 13 residues. CDR3 residues: CSASGQANYEQYF. The CDR3 nucleotides are TGCAGTGCTAGTGGGCAGGCGAATTACGAGCAGTACTTC.

The V gene is TRBV10-3, the J gene TRBJ2-3; no reliable D call. V was shortened by 0 bases and J by 9 bases, with 7 bases between the two germline ends. CDR1 and CDR2 from the germline V gene are ENHRY and SYGVKD. CDR3 length: 12 residues. The CDR3 is CAISESIGTQYF. DNA of the CDR3: TGTGCCATCAGTGAGTCGATCGGCACGCAGTATTTT.

V usage is TRBV11-3 and J usage is TRBJ1-1; a possible D gene is TRBD1 (5 bases). CDR3 length: 16 residues. V shed 3 bases and J shed 1 base, with 15 bases lying between them. Germline V gene data show CDR1 as SGHNT and CDR2 as YENEEA. The CDR3 region has the DNA TGTGCCAGCAGCTTGGGTCGGGGCAGACAGAACACTGAAGCTTTCTTT. Protein product: CASSLGRGRQNTEAFF.

The CDR3 protein is CASSNGQHQPQHF. The CDR3 DNA is TGTGCCAGCAGCAACGGACAGCATCAGCCCCAGCATTTT. The chain recombines TRBV7-8 with TRBJ1-5; TRBD1 is a possible D gene (6 bases). Germline assignment: CDR1 SGHVS and CDR2 FQNEAQ. The CDR3 sequence is 13 residues long. The V end lost 5 bases, the J end lost 5 bases, and 10 bases lay between the germline ends.

V usage is TRBV5-4 and J usage is TRBJ2-2; a weak D match, TRBD1 (6 bases). V lost 2 bases and J lost 6, with 14 bases in between. CDR3 length: 15 residues. CDR1 and CDR2 from the germline V gene are SGHNT and YYREEE (reference sequence). For the CDR3, the DNA is TGTGCCAGCAGCTTCCAGCTCGAGGGGGCCGGGGAGCTGTTTTTT. Residues: CASSFQLEGAGELFF.

The V gene is TRBV12-3 or TRBV12-4, the J gene TRBJ1-1; 7 bases match TRBD1. Trimming at V came to 2 bases and at J to 6 bases, leaving 3 bases not matched to a gene. The CDR3 runs 13 residues. CDR3 residues: CASSLYRGAEAFF. The CDR3 nucleotides are TGTGCCAGCAGTTTATACAGGGGCGCTGAAGCTTTCTTT.

In this sample, this clone turned up a few times. This chain links TRBV7-2 with TRBJ2-1; D is perhaps TRBD1 (7 bases). The CDR3 consists of 16 residues. Per germline, CDR1 SGHTA and CDR2 FQGNSA. V shed 5 bases and J shed 1 base, with 15 bases lying between them. CDR3: CASSQGGRLSYNEQFF. The CDR3 region has the DNA TGTGCCAGCAGCCAGGGGGGCAGATTGTCCTACAATGAGCAGTTCTTC.

This clone is labeled as medium-sized. The V gene is TRBV5-1, the J gene TRBJ2-7, with 13 bases aligning to TRBD2. Trimming at V came to 4 bases and at J to 2 bases, leaving 3 bases not matched to a gene. CDR3 length: 15 amino acids. Germline CDR1 and CDR2: SGHRS and YFSETQ. The DNA for the CDR3 is TGCGCCAGCAGCATAGGACTAGCGGGAGCCTACGAGCAGTACTTC. Its translation: CASSIGLAGAYEQYF.

This sequence joins TRBV7-2 and TRBJ2-1; TRBD2 matches at 10 bases. Germline assignment: CDR1 SGHTA and CDR2 FQGNSA. Trimming took 0 bases from V and 4 from J; bases not matched to a gene: 0. The CDR3 runs 15 residues. In DNA form, the CDR3 reads TGTGCCAGCAGCTTAGCTAGCGGGAGGTACAATGAGCAGTTCTTC. Translating it yields CASSLASGRYNEQFF.

This clone qualifies as medium-sized. The chain has TRBV10-1 and TRBJ2-1; TRBD2 agrees at 9 bases. V lost 4 bases and J lost 6; bases outside the gene matches: 7. The CDR3 loop spans 15 amino acids. Germline assignment: CDR1 WNHNN and CDR2 SYGVQD (reference sequence). Here the CDR3 DNA reads TGCGCCAGCAGTGCTTCGGGACTAGCATTCAATGAGCAGTTCTTC. Translating gives CASSASGLAFNEQFF.

V gene TRBV12-3 or TRBV12-4 combines with J gene TRBJ1-2; 7 bases are a match to TRBD1. The CDR3 is made up of 13 amino acids. J gave up 7 bases and V 5 bases, and 7 bases lay outside the gene matches. The CDR3 here is CASSEGQTGGYTF. CDR3 DNA: TGTGCCAGCAGTGAGGGACAGACTGGTGGCTACACCTTC.

V usage is TRBV15 and J usage is TRBJ1-5, with a tentative D call TRBD1 (5 bases). The CDR3 is 13 amino acids. Per the germline V gene, CDR1 is LNHNV and CDR2 is YYDKDF (reference sequence). V was cut by 5 bases and J by 7 bases, with 12 bases left in between. CDR3 sequence: CATSPGKGQPQHF. The DNA of the CDR3 is TGTGCCACCAGCCCAGGGAAGGGACAGCCCCAGCATTTT.